The 6 T cell receptor beta chains presented below share a single source sample, sequenced in a study of CXCR3-negative and CXCR3-positive naive CD8 T cells. Study outcomes and limitations: Greater hydrophobicity was found in TRB CDR3s of CXCR3-positive naive cells than of CXCR3-negative naive cells.

Their antigens remain unidentified. The authors made the TRB cDNA libraries by 5' RACE using UMI labels. Each CDR3 protein gets one entry in TCRdb, which reprocessed the 5' RACE reads and gives no DNA. With 55,000 to 75,000 distinct CDR3 sequences in the sample, the ten largest clones hold about 0.8%. The sequenced material came from naive CXCR3+ CD8+ T cells from blood. Specified subset: CD45RO-CCR7+CD27+CD95- naive CD8+ T cells expressing CXCR3 (TNR3+). Receptor source: a human donor in good health. Some clones in this sample may be carry-over from other donors' samples.

This sequence joins TRBV29-1 and TRBJ1-4. The germline CDR1 and CDR2 sequences are SQVTM and ANQGSEA. CDR3 length: 15 residues. CDR3 protein: CSVESAEAYNEKLFF.

The rearrangement uses TRBV15 and TRBJ2-3; TCRdb's D call, TRBD2, is unchecked because there is no DNA. This CDR3 is built from 15 residues. The V gene's germline CDR1 is LNHNV and CDR2 YYDKDF (reference sequence). Here the CDR3 reads CATSKGRGGTDTQYF.

This rearrangement joins TRBV6-5 to TRBJ2-5; TCRdb's assignment of TRBD1 cannot be checked, as there is no DNA. Germline V lookup: CDR1 MNHEY, CDR2 SVGAGI. The CDR3 has 13 residues. The CDR3 sequence: CASSYTPGGTQYF.

The chain employs TRBV4-3 and TRBJ2-7; TCRdb returns TRBD2, unconfirmable since there is no DNA. Germline-derived CDR1 and CDR2 are LGHNA and YSLEER. This CDR3 is built from 14 residues. The chain's CDR3 is CASSQGDSSREQYF.

The chain recombines TRBV29-1 with TRBJ2-3; the TCRdb call, TRBD1, lacks DNA for checking. CDR1 SQVTM and CDR2 ANQGSEA come from the germline V gene. CDR3 length: 13 amino acids. CDR3 loop: CSVPGAGTDTQYF.

J is TRBJ1-2 and V is TRBV14. Per the germline V gene, CDR1 is SGHDN and CDR2 is FVKESK. The CDR3 has 13 amino acids. The CDR3: CASTATVGYGYTF.